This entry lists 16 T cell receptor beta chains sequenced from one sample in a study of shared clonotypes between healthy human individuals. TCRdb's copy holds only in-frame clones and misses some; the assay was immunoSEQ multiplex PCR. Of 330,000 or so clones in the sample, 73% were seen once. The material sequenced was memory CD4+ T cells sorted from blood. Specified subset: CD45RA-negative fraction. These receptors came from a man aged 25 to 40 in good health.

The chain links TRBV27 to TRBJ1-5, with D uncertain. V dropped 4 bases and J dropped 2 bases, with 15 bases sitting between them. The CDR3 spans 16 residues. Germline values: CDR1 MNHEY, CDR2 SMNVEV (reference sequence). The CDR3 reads CASSSFGSYGNQPQHF. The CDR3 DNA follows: TGTGCCAGCAGTTCGTTTGGCTCATACGGCAATCAGCCCCAGCATTTT.

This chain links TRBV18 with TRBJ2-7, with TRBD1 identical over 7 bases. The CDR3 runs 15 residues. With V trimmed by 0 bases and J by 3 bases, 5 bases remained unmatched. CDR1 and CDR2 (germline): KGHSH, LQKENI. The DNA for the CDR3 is TGTGCCAGCTCACCACCTCGACAGGGAAGCTACGAGCAGTACTTC. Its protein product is CASSPPRQGSYEQYF.

The CDR3 region is CASSLRADGTDTQYF. The CDR3 DNA is TGTGCCAGCAGCTTAAGGGCCGACGGCACAGATACGCAGTATTTT. J is TRBJ2-3 and V is TRBV7-3; D gene uncertain. The V gene lost 1 base and the J gene lost 1 base, with 9 bases spanning the gap. The CDR3 extends over 15 amino acids. Germline assignment: CDR1 SGHTA and CDR2 FQGTGA.

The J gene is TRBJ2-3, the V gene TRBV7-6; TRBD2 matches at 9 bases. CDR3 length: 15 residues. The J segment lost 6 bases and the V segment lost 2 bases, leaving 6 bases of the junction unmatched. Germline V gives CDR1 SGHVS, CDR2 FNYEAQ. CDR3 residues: CASSLIAGDGDTQYF. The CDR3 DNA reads TGTGCCAGCAGCTTAATAGCGGGAGATGGTGATACGCAGTATTTT.

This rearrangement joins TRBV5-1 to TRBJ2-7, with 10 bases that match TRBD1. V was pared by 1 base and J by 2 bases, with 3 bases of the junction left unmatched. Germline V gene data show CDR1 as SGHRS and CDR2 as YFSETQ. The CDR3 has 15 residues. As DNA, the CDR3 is TGCGCCAGCAGCTTGTCGGGGACAGGGGCCTACGAGCAGTACTTC. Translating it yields CASSLSGTGAYEQYF.

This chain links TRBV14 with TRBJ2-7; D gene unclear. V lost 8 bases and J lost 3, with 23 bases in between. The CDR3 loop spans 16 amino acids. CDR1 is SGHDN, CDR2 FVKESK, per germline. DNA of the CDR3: TGTGCCAGCGCCATCGGACGGAACCGGCGGAACTACGAGCAGTACTTC. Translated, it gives CASAIGRNRRNYEQYF.

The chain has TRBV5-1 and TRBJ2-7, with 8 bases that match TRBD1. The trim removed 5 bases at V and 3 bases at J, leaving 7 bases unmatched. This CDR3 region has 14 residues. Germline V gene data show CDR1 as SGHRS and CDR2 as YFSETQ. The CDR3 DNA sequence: TGCGCCAGCAGGGACGGACAGGGCAACTACGAGCAGTACTTC. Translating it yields CASRDGQGNYEQYF. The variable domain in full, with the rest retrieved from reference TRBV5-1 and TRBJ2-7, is KAGVTQTPRYLIKTRGQQVTLSCSPISGHRSVSWYQQTPGQGLQFLFEYFSETQRNKGNFPGRFSGRQFSNSRSEMNVSTLELGDSALYLCASRDGQGNYEQYFGPGTRLTVT.

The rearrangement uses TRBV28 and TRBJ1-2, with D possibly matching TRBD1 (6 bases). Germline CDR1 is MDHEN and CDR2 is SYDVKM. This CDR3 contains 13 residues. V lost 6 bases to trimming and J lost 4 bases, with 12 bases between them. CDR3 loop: CASSLTGPYGYTF. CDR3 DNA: TGTGCCAGCAGCCTGACAGGCCCCTATGGCTACACCTTC.

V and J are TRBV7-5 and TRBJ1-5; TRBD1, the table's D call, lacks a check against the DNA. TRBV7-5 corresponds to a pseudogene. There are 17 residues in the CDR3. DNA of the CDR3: TGTGCCAGAAGCTCCTGGGACAGGGGGCTCCGGAATCAGCCCCAGCATTTT. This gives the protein CARSSWDRGLRNQPQHF.

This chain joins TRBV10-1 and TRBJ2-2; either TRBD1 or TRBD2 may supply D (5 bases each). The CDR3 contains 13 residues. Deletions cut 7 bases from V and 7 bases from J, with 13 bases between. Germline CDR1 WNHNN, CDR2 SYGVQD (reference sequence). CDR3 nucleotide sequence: TGCGCCAGCATGGGGCCAGCGGACGGGGAGCTGTTTTTT. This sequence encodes CASMGPADGELFF.

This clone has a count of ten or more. CDR3 nucleotide sequence: TGTGCCAGCAGCTTGATTTATAGGCCAACTCGAGGGAATCAGCCCCAGCATTTT. This sequence encodes CASSLIYRPTRGNQPQHF. The V and J genes are TRBV5-5 and TRBJ1-5; D uncertain. The CDR3 is made up of 18 amino acids. V was shortened by 1 base and J by 4 bases, with 21 bases between the two germline ends. The germline V gene has CDR1 SGHKS and CDR2 YYEKEE (reference sequence).

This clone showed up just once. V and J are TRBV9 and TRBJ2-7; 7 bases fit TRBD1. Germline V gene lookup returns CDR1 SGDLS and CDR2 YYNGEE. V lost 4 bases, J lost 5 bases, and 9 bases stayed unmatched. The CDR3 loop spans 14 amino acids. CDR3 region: CASSTGPGTDEQYF. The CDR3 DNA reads TGTGCCAGCAGCACCGGACCCGGGACAGACGAGCAGTACTTC.

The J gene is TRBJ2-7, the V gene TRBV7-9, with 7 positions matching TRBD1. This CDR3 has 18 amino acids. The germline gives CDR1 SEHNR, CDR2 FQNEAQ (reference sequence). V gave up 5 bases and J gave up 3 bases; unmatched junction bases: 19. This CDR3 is CASSLGGFDRVILYEQYF. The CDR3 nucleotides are TGTGCCAGCAGCCTAGGGGGTTTCGACAGGGTGATACTCTACGAGCAGTACTTC. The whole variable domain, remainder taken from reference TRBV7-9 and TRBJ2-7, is DTGVSQNPRHKITKRGQNVTFRCDPISEHNRLYWYRQTLGQGPEFLTYFQNEAQLEKSRLLSDRFSAERPKGSFSTLEIQRTEQGDSAMYLCASSLGGFDRVILYEQYFGPGTRLTVT.

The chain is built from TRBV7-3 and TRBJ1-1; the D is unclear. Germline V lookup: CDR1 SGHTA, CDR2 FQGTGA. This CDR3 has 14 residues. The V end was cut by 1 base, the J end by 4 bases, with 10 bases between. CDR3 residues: CASSLKGGFTEAFF. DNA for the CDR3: TGTGCCAGCAGCTTAAAAGGAGGGTTCACTGAAGCTTTCTTT.

CDR3 sequence (DNA): TGTGCCAGCAGTTTAGAAGATACGCAGTATTTT. Protein product: CASSLEDTQYF. The genes are TRBV28 and TRBJ2-3, with unresolved D. With 2 bases removed from V and 5 bases from J, the gap between germline ends came to 2 bases. Germline CDR1 is MDHEN and CDR2 is SYDVKM. This CDR3 is built from 11 residues.

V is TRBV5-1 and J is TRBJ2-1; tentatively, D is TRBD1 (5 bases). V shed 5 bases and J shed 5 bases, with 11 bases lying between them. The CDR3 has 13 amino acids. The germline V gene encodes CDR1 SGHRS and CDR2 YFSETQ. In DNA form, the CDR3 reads TGCGCCAGCAGGGAACAGGTGAACAATGAGCAGTTCTTC. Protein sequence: CASREQVNNEQFF.